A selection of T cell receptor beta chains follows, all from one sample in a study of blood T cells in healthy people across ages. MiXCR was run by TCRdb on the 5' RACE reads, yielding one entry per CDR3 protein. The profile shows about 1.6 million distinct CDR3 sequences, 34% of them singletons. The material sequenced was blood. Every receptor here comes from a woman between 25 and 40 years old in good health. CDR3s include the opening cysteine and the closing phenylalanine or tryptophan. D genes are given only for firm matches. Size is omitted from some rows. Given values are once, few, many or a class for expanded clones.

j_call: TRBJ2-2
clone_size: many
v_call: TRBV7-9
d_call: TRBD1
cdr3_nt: TGTGCCAGCAGCCGACAGGGGTTGGACGGGGAGCTGTTTTTT
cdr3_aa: CASSRQGLDGELFF

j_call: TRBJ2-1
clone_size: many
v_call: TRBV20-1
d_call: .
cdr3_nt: TGCAGTGCTACCGATGTGGGGGGTTACAATGAGCAGTTCTTC
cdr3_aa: CSATDVGGYNEQFF

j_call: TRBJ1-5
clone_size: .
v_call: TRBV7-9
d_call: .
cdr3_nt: TGTGCCAGCAGCGGCCCGGATCTTCAGCCCCAGCATTTT
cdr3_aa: CASSGPDLQPQHF

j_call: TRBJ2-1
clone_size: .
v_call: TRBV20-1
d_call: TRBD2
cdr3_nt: TGCAGTGCTAGTCCCCCGGGGGGGGGTTACAATGAGCAGTTCTTC
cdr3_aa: CSASPPGGGYNEQFF

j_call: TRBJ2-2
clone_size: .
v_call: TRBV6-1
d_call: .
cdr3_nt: TGTGCCAGCAGTCAACCAATTGGATCAACCGGGGAGCTGTTTTTT
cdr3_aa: CASSQPIGSTGELFF

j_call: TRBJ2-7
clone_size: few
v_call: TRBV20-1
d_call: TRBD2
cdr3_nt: TGCAGTGCTAGCCGACTTCCTAGCGGGGGCCGAATAACCTACGAGCAGTACTTC
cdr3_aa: CSASRLPSGGRITYEQYF

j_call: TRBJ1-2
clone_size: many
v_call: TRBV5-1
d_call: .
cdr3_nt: TGCGCCAGCAGCTTGGGGCAGAACGATGGCTACACCTTC
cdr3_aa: CASSLGQNDGYTF

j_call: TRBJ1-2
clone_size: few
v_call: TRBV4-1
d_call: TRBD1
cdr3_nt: TGCGCCAGCAGCCAAGTGACAGGGCGACAAAGCTACACCTTC
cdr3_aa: CASSQVTGRQSYTF

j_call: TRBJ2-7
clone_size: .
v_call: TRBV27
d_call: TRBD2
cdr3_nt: TGTGCCAGCAGTTTACAGGCTAGCGGCGGCTACGAGCAGTACTTC
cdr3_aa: CASSLQASGGYEQYF

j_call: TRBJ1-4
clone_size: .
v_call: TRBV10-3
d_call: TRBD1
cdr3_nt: TGTGCCATCAGCCCGGGACAGGGGGCAGACGAAAAACTGTTTTTT
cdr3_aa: CAISPGQGADEKLFF

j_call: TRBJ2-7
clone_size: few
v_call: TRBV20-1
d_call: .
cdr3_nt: TGCAGTGCACCTAGCTTACGAGACGAGCAGTACTTC
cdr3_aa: CSAPSLRDEQYF

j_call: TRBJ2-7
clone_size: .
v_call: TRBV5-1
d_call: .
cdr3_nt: TGCGCCAGCAGCTTGGACCAGACAGGACTCTACGAGCAGTACTTC
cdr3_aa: CASSLDQTGLYEQYF

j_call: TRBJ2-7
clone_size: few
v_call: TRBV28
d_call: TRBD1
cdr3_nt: TGTGCCAGCAGTTCGGGGGCGGGACAGGGGGCGCTTGAGCAGTACTTC
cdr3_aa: CASSSGAGQGALEQYF

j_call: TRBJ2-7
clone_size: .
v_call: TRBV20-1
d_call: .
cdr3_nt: TGCAGTGCAAACAGACAAGCTCTTGGGTCCTACAATGAGCAGTACTTC
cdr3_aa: CSANRQALGSYNEQYF

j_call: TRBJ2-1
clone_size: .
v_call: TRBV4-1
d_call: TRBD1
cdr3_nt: TGCGCCAGCAGCCAAGGACAGGGTCGATTGAATGAGCAGTTCTTC
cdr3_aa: CASSQGQGRLNEQFF

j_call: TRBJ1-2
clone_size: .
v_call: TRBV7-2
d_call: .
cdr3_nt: TGTGCCAGCAGCTTACCTCTCGGGGCGGGGGACTATGGCTACACCTTC
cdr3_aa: CASSLPLGAGDYGYTF

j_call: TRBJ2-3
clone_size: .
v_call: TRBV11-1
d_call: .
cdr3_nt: TGTGCCAGCAGCTTAGCGAGGATAGATACGCAGTATTTT
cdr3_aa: CASSLARIDTQYF

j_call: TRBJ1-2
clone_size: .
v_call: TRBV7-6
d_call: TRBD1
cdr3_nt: TGTGCCAGCAGCTTAGGGGACAGGGTGAAGGATGGCTACACCTTC
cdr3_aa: CASSLGDRVKDGYTF

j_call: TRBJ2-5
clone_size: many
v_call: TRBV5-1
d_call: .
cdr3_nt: TGCGCCAGCAGCTCGGACAGAGCTTACCAAGAGACCCAGTACTTC
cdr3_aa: CASSSDRAYQETQYF

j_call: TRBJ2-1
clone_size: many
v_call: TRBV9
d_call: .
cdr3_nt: TGTGCCAGCAGCGTAGGTTCGCGGAGGAGCTCCTACAATGAGCAGTTCTTC
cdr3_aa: CASSVGSRRSSYNEQFF

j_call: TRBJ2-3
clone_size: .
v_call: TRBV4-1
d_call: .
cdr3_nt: TGCGCCAGCAGCAAAGTAACAGTGCAAAGCACAGATACGCAGTATTTT
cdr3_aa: CASSKVTVQSTDTQYF

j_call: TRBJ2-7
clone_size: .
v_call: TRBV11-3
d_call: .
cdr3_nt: TGTGCCAGCAGCTTTCGGGACGGCTGCGAGCAGTACTTC
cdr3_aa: CASSFRDGCEQYF

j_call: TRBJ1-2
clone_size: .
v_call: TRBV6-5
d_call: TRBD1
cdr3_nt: TGTGCCAGCAGCGTTAGACAGGGATCCTATGGCTACACCTTC
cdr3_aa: CASSVRQGSYGYTF

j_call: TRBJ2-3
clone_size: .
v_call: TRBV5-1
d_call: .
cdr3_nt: TGCGCCAGCAGCGCCGGGACCCACCCCACAGATACGCAGTATTTT
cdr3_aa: CASSAGTHPTDTQYF

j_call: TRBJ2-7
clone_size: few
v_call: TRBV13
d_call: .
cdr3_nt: TGTGCCAGCAGCTTAGGGGACAGCCTCTACGAGCAGTACTTC
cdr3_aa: CASSLGDSLYEQYF

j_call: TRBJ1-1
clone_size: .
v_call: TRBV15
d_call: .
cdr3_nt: TGTGCCACCAGCACCTACTCCGGGGGCACTGAAGCTTTCTTT
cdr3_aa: CATSTYSGGTEAFF

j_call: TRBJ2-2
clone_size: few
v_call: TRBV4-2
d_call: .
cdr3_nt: TGTGCCAGCAGGCCGGGACTGAACACCGGGGAGCTGTTTTTT
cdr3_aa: CASRPGLNTGELFF

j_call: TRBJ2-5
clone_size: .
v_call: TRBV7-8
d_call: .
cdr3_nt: TGTGCCAGCAGCCCTTACTCAGGGGAAGAGACCCAGTACTTC
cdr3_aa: CASSPYSGEETQYF

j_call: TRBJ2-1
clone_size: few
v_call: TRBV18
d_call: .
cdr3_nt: TGTGCCAGCTCACTATCACGTACAAATGAGCAGTTCTTC
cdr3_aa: CASSLSRTNEQFF

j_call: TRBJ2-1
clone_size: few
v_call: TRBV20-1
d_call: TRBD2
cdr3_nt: TGCAGTGCTAGCGGTCCGCTGATAGCGGGGGAGCAGTTCTTC
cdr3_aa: CSASGPLIAGEQFF

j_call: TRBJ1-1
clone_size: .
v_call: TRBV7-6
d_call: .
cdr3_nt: TGTGCCAGCAGCTTAGGGCTAGGGGGGGATACTGAAGCTTTCTTT
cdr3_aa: CASSLGLGGDTEAFF

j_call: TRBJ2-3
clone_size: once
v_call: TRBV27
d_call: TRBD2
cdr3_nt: TGTGCCAGCAGTTTCTCATCCGGGAGGGTTACGCAGTATTTT
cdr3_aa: CASSFSSGRVTQYF

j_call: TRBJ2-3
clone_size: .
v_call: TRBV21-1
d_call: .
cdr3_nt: TGTGCCAGCATTTCAGGTTGGGGGAAGAGGGTAGCTCCAGATACGCAGTATTTT
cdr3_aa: CASISGWGKRVAPDTQYF

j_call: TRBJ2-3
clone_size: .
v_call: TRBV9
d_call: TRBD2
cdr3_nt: TGTGCCAGCAGCGTAGCTTCTCGAATTTTAGCGGGAGATACGCAGTATTTT
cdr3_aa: CASSVASRILAGDTQYF

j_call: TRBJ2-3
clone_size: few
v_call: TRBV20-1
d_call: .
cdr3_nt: TGCAGTGCTAGAGATTTAGTCGGGAGAGGAGATACGCAGTATTTT
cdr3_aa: CSARDLVGRGDTQYF

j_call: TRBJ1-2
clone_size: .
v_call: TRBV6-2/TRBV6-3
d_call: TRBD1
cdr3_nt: TGTGCCAGTGGACAGGCGATATATGGCTACACCTTC
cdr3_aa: CASGQAIYGYTF

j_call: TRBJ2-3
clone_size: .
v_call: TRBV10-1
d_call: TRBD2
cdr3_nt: TGCGCCAGCAGCGTGCGGGAGAGCTTGACAGATACGCAGTATTTT
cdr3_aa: CASSVRESLTDTQYF

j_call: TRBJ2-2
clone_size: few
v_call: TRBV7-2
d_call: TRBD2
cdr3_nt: TGTGCCAGCAGCCAGCACCGGACTAGCGGGGGGTACACCGGGGAGCTGTTTTTT
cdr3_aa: CASSQHRTSGGYTGELFF